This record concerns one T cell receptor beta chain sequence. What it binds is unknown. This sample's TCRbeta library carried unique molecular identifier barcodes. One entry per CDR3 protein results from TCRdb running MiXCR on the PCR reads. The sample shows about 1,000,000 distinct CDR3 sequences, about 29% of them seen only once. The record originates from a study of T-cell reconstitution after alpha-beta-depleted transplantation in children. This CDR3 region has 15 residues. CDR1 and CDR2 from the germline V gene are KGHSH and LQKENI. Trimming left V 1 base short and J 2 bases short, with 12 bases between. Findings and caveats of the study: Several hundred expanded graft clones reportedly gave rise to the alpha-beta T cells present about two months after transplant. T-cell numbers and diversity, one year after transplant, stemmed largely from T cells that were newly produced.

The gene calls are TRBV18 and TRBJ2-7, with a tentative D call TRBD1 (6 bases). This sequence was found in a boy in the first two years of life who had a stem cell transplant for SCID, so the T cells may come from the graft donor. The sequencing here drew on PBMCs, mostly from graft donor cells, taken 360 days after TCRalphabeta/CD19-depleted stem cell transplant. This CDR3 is CASSPRDTGAYEQYF. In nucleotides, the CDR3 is TGTGCCAGCTCACCACGGGACACAGGAGCCTACGAGCAGTACTTC.